The text below deals with one T cell receptor beta chain. The CDR3 contains 15 residues. Germline-derived CDR1 and CDR2 are KGHDR and SFDVKD. V lost 7 bases to trimming and J lost 0 bases, with 9 bases between them. This specimen comes from a study of blood T cell repertoires in COVID-19. Sequencing was performed with immunoSEQ multiplex PCR; in TCRdb, only in-frame clones are kept and a portion is missing. This table holds hundreds of thousands of clones, about four fifths found once. The V gene is TRBV24-1, the J gene TRBJ2-6; a weak D match, TRBD2 (5 bases). The sequence derives from an elderly woman with COVID-19, enrolled during active disease. Sequenced material: peripheral blood. CDR3 sequence: CATSEGDSGANVLTF. The CDR3 DNA sequence: TGTGCCACCAGCGAGGGAGACTCTGGGGCCAACGTCCTGACTTTC.